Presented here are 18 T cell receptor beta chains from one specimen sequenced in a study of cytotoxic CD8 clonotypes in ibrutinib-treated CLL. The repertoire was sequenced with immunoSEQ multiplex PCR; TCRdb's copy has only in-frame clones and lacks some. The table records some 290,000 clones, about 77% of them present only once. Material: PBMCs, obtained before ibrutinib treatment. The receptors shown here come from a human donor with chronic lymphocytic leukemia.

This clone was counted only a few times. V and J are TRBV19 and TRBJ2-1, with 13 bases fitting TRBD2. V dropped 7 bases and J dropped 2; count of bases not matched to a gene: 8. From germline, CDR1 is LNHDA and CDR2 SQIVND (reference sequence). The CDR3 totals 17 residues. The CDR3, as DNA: TGTGCCAGTAAGAGGACTAGCGGGAGTGTCCCCTACAATGAGCAGTTCTTC. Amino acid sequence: CASKRTSGSVPYNEQFF.

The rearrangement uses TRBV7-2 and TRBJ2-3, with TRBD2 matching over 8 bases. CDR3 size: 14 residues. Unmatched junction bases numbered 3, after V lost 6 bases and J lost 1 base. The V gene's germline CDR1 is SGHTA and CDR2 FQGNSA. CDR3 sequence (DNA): TGTGCCAGCAGGCTGGGACTAGGCACAGATACGCAGTATTTT. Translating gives CASRLGLGTDTQYF.

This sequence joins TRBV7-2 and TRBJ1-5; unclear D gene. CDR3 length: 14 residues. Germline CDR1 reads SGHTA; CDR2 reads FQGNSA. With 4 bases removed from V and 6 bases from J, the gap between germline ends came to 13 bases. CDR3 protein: CASSSGRRSQPQHF. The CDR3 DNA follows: TGTGCCAGCAGCTCCGGGAGGCGTAGTCAGCCCCAGCATTTT.

CDR3 coding DNA: TGCGCCAGCAGCCAAGATCAGTATTCCTACAATGAGCAGTTCTTC. Its translation is CASSQDQYSYNEQFF. V is TRBV4-3 and J is TRBJ2-1; D is uncertain. CDR3 length: 15 residues. The germline CDR1 and CDR2 sequences are LGHNA and YSLEER. The germline V and J ends were trimmed by 0 bases and 1 base, with 7 bases remaining between them.

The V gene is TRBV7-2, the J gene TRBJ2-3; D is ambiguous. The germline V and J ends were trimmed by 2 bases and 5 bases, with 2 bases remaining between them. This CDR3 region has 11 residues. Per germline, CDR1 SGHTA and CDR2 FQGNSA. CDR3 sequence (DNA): TGTGCCAGCAGCTTAAAAGATACGCAGTATTTT. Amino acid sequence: CASSLKDTQYF. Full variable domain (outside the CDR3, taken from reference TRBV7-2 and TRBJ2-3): GAGVSQSPSNKVTEKGKDVELRCDPISGHTALYWYRQSLGQGLEFLIYFQGNSAPDKSGLPSDRFSAERTGGSVSTLTIQRTQQEDSAVYLCASSLKDTQYFGPGTRLTVL.

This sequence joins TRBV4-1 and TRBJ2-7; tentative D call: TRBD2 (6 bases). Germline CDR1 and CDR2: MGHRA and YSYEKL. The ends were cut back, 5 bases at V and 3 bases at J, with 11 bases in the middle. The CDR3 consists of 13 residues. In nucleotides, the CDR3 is TGCGCCAGCAGCTACGGGACTGACTACGAGCAGTACTTC. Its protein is CASSYGTDYEQYF.

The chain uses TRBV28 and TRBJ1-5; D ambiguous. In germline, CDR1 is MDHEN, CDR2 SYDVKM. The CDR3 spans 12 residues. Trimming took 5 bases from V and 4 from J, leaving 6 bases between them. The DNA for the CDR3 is TGTGCCAGCAGTCCGACTAATCAGCCCCAGCATTTT. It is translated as CASSPTNQPQHF. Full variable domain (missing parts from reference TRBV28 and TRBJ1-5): DVKVTQSSRYLVKRTGEKVFLECVQDMDHENMFWYRQDPGLGLRLIYFSYDVKMKEKGDIPEGYSVSREKKERFSLILESASTNQTSMYLCASSPTNQPQHFGDGTRLSIL.

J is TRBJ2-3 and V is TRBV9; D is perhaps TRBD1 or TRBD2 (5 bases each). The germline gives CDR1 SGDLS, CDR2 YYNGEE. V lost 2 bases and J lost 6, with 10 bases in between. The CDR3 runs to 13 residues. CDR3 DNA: TGTGCCAGCAGCGTGGGGACGGAGGATACGCAGTATTTT. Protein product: CASSVGTEDTQYF.

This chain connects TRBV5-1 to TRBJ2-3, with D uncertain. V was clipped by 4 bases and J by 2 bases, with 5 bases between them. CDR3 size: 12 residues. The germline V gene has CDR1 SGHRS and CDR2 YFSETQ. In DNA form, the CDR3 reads TGCGCCAGCAGCAGCGTCACAGATACGCAGTATTTT. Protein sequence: CASSSVTDTQYF.

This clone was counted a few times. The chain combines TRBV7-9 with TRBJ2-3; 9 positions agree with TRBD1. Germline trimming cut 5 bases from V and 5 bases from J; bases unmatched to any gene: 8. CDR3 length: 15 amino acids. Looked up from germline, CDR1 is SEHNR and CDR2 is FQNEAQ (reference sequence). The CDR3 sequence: CASSTRDRARDTQYF. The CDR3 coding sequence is TGTGCCAGCAGCACCCGGGACAGGGCTCGAGATACGCAGTATTTT.

The CDR3 nucleotides are TGCGCCAGCAGCAGGGGTATCACAGGGGGAACGGGCAATCAGCCCCAGCATTTT. It translates to CASSRGITGGTGNQPQHF. The chain links TRBV4-1 to TRBJ1-5; 8 nucleotides agree with TRBD1. Germline values: CDR1 MGHRA, CDR2 YSYEKL. CDR3 length: 18 amino acids. Trimming cost V 5 bases and J 2 bases; bases outside gene matches: 14.

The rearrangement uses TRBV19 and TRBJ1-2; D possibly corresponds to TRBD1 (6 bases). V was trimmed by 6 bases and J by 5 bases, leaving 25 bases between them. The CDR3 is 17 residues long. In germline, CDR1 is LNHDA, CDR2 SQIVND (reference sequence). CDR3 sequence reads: CASSPSSGGGVPYGYTF. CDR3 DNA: TGTGCCAGTAGCCCCTCCTCTGGGGGGGGCGTCCCATATGGCTACACCTTC.

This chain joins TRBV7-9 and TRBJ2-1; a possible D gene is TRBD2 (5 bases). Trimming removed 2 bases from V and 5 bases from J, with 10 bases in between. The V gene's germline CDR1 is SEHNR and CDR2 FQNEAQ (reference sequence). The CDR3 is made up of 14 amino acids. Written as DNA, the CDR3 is TGTGCCAGCAGCTTATCTGGAGGAGACAATGAGCAGTTCTTC. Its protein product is CASSLSGGDNEQFF. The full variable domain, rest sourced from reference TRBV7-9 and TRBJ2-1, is DTGVSQNPRHKITKRGQNVTFRCDPISEHNRLYWYRQTLGQGPEFLTYFQNEAQLEKSRLLSDRFSAERPKGSFSTLEIQRTEQGDSAMYLCASSLSGGDNEQFFGPGTRLTVL.

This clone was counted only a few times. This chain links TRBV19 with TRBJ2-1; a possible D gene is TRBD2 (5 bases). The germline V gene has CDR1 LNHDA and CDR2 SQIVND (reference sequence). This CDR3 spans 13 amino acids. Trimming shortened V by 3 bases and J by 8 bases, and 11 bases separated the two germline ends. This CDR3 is CASSIREQYEQFF. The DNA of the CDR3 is TGTGCCAGTAGTATCCGGGAACAGTATGAGCAGTTCTTC.

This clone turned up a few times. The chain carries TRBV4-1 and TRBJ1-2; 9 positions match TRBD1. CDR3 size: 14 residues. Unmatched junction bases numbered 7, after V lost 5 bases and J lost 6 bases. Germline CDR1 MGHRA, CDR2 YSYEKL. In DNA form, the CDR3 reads TGCGCCAGCAGCTATCGGACAGGGGCCAATGGCTACACCTTC. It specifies CASSYRTGANGYTF.

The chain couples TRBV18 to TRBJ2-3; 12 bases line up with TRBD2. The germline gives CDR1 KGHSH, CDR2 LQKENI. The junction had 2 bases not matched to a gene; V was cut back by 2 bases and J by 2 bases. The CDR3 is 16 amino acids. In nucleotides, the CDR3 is TGTGCCAGCTCACCAGGGACTAGCGGGTTCACAGATACGCAGTATTTT. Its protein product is CASSPGTSGFTDTQYF.

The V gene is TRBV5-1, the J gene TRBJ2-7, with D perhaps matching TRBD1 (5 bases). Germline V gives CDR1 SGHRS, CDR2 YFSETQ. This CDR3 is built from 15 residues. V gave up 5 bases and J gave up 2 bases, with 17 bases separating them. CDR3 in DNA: TGCGCCAGCAGTCCGTTTAGTGGGGCCGCCTACGAGCAGTACTTC. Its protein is CASSPFSGAAYEQYF.

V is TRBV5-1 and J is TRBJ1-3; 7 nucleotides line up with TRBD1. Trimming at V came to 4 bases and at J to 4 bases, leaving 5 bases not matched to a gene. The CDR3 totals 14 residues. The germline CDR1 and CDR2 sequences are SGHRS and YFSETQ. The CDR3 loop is CASSQGTEGNTIYF. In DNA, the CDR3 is TGCGCCAGCAGCCAAGGGACAGAGGGAAACACCATATATTTT.